This is a list of T cell receptor beta chains from one sample in a study of T-cell reconstitution after alpha-beta-depleted transplantation in children. TCRdb recomputed calls from the PCR reads with MiXCR, one row per CDR3 protein. The data show about 200,000 distinct CDR3 sequences, 6.3% seen once. The sequenced sample was PBMCs, obtained before TCRalphabeta/CD19-depleted stem cell transplant. These receptors were collected from a girl under three years old with combined immunodeficiency, due to receive a stem cell transplant. The CDR3 runs from the conserved cysteine through the conserved F or W. The D gene is left open where the match is weak. For some rows the clone size is stated as once, few or many, or as a class when expanded; others skip it.

V gene	D gene	J gene	clone size	CDR3 protein	CDR3 DNA
TRBV20-1	NA	TRBJ2-1	many	CSAHYSRPYNEQFF	TGCAGTGCACACTATTCGAGGCCGTACAATGAGCAGTTCTTC
TRBV5-1	NA	TRBJ2-7	many	CASSLSRTGNYEQYF	TGCGCCAGCAGCTTGTCCAGAACCGGGAACTACGAGCAGTACTTC
TRBV20-1	NA	TRBJ1-5	NA	CSVPGPPAGDFSNQPQHF	TGCAGTGTCCCCGGGCCCCCCGCGGGTGACTTTAGCAATCAGCCCCAGCATTTT
TRBV11-2	NA	TRBJ2-7	many	CASSPEWGLYEQYF	TGTGCCAGCAGCCCAGAGTGGGGGCTCTACGAGCAGTACTTC
TRBV28	TRBD2	TRBJ2-3	many	CASRPAYRLSGRNTDTQYF	TGTGCCAGCAGACCCGCATACCGACTTAGCGGGAGGAACACAGATACGCAGTATTTT
TRBV20-1	NA	TRBJ2-1	many	CSAILASGEQFF	TGCAGTGCCATTCTAGCGTCGGGTGAGCAGTTCTTC
TRBV10-2	NA	TRBJ2-7	many	CASSESPNSGRGYEQYF	TGCGCCAGCAGTGAGTCCCCCAACTCGGGAAGAGGATACGAGCAGTACTTC
TRBV4-3	NA	TRBJ2-7	NA	CASSDGFSYEQYF	TGCGCCAGCAGCGACGGCTTCTCCTACGAGCAGTACTTC
TRBV6-5	NA	TRBJ2-7	many	CASSYDYEQYF	TGTGCCAGCAGTTACGATTACGAGCAGTACTTC
TRBV7-6	NA	TRBJ2-1	NA	CASSWTFLGSYNEQFF	TGTGCCAGCAGCTGGACTTTCCTCGGCTCCTACAATGAGCAGTTCTTC
TRBV20-1	TRBD2	TRBJ2-5	few	CSARDGGGRTSGSLQGTQYF	TGCAGTGCTAGAGATGGCGGAGGGCGGACTAGCGGGAGCCTCCAGGGGACCCAGTACTTC
TRBV5-6	NA	TRBJ1-2	many	CASSFQDGYTF	TGTGCCAGCAGCTTCCAGGATGGCTACACCTTC
TRBV11-2	TRBD2	TRBJ2-5	NA	CASSSTGTSGRAGGETQYF	TGTGCCAGCAGCTCAACCGGGACTAGCGGGAGGGCCGGGGGGGAGACCCAGTACTTC
TRBV10-3	NA	TRBJ1-2	many	CAIDTPNYGYTF	TGTGCCATCGACACCCCTAACTATGGCTACACCTTC
TRBV2	NA	TRBJ2-5	many	CASNSRDFQETQYF	TGTGCCAGCAACAGCCGGGACTTCCAAGAGACCCAGTACTTC
TRBV4-3	TRBD2	TRBJ2-1	many	CASSHGLAGTYNEQFF	TGCGCCAGCAGCCACGGACTAGCGGGAACCTACAATGAGCAGTTCTTC
TRBV10-3	TRBD2	TRBJ2-3	many	CAITPGLAGVSTDTQYF	TGTGCCATCACTCCGGGACTAGCGGGAGTTAGCACAGATACGCAGTATTTT
TRBV27	NA	TRBJ2-4	NA	CASSPGMLAKNIQYF	TGTGCCAGCAGCCCCGGGATGCTAGCCAAAAACATTCAGTACTTC
TRBV20-1	TRBD2	TRBJ2-2	many	CSVGVRRERLANTGELFF	TGCAGTGTAGGGGTTAGGCGGGAGAGGCTCGCGAACACCGGGGAGCTGTTTTTT
TRBV20-1	NA	TRBJ2-3	many	CSAVFGDTQYF	TGCAGTGCAGTTTTCGGAGATACGCAGTATTTT
TRBV27	NA	TRBJ2-7	many	CASSLSGLLPYEQYF	TGTGCCAGCAGTTTATCGGGGCTTTTACCCTACGAGCAGTACTTC
TRBV30	NA	TRBJ2-1	many	CAWSSLSNEQFF	TGTGCCTGGAGTAGCTTGAGCAATGAGCAGTTCTTC
TRBV10-3	NA	TRBJ2-5	many	CAITPQGGETQYF	TGTGCCATCACCCCGCAGGGCGGAGAGACCCAGTACTTC
TRBV27	NA	TRBJ2-7	many	CASSSPLDEQYF	TGTGCCAGCAGTTCCCCGCTGGACGAGCAGTACTTC
TRBV20-1	TRBD2	TRBJ2-3	many	CSASWTSGSPTYTDTQYF	TGCAGTGCTTCATGGACTAGCGGGAGCCCGACTTACACAGATACGCAGTATTTT
TRBV7-9	TRBD1	TRBJ2-1	many	CASSNPGQGNEQFF	TGTGCCAGCAGTAATCCGGGACAGGGGAATGAGCAGTTCTTC
TRBV29-1	TRBD2	TRBJ2-7	many	CSVVPAQGLAGITYEQYF	TGCAGCGTTGTGCCAGCCCAAGGACTAGCGGGGATAACCTACGAGCAGTACTTC
TRBV27	TRBD2	TRBJ2-1	many	CASSFTGGDNEQFF	TGTGCCAGCAGTTTCACGGGGGGGGACAATGAGCAGTTCTTC
TRBV28	NA	TRBJ2-1	NA	CASSGINRYNEQFF	TGTGCCAGCAGTGGGATTAACCGCTACAATGAGCAGTTCTTC
TRBV24-1	NA	TRBJ2-5	few	CATGPGGSGQTQYF	TGTGCCACCGGCCCCGGGGGCTCAGGGCAGACCCAGTACTTC
TRBV20-1	TRBD2	TRBJ2-1	many	CSARGAGGYPNEQFF	TGCAGTGCTAGGGGAGCGGGGGGGTACCCGAATGAGCAGTTCTTC
TRBV5-5	NA	TRBJ1-6	few	CASSLQGSPYNSPLHF	TGTGCCAGCAGCTTACAGGGCTCTCCCTATAATTCACCCCTCCACTTT
TRBV2	TRBD1	TRBJ2-7	NA	CATRQGYVSYEQYF	TGTGCCACCAGACAGGGGTACGTTTCCTACGAGCAGTACTTC
TRBV20-1	TRBD1	TRBJ1-2	many	CSAPRDRGRNGYTF	TGCAGTGCTCCCCGGGACAGGGGGCGAAATGGCTACACCTTC
TRBV7-9	NA	TRBJ1-1	many	CASSSTDYMNTEAFF	TGTGCCAGCAGCTCAACTGACTACATGAACACTGAAGCTTTCTTT
TRBV20-1	NA	TRBJ2-1	many	CSARGLGGAGGYNEQFF	TGCAGTGCTAGAGGCCTTGGTGGGGCAGGGGGGTACAATGAGCAGTTCTTC
TRBV12-3/TRBV12-4	NA	TRBJ2-7	many	CASSLGFGTRTYEQYF	TGTGCCAGCAGTTTAGGGTTCGGGACACGCACCTACGAGCAGTACTTC
TRBV6-2/TRBV6-3	TRBD2	TRBJ2-1	many	CASSYPSGSGSYNEQFF	TGTGCCAGCAGTTATCCGAGCGGGAGCGGGTCCTACAATGAGCAGTTCTTC
TRBV29-1	TRBD2	TRBJ2-1	many	CSVGPGTSGDEQFF	TGCAGCGTTGGTCCCGGGACTAGCGGCGATGAGCAGTTCTTC
TRBV20-1	NA	TRBJ1-1	few	CSATPDSRTEAFF	TGCAGTGCTACTCCGGACAGTAGGACTGAAGCTTTCTTT
TRBV7-3	TRBD2	TRBJ2-4	many	CASSLPPSGRAGKNIQYF	TGTGCCAGCAGCTTACCCCCTAGCGGGAGGGCTGGCAAAAACATTCAGTACTTC